Listed below are T cell receptor beta chains from one sample, sequenced in a study of regulatory T cells in long-lasting Graves disease. TCRdb reprocessed the multiplex PCR reads with MiXCR, giving one entry per CDR3 protein. The repertoire consists of some 370,000 distinct CDR3 sequences, with 12% occurring once and the leading ten covering 18%. The same data also went into a second study, on T cells in Graves' hyperthyroidism and ophthalmopathy.

Material: peripheral blood mononuclear cells (PBMCs), obtained at new diagnosis, from a patient treated with antithyroid drugs. These receptors all stem from a woman aged 18 to 35 with Graves disease. The CDR3 runs from the conserved cysteine through the conserved F or W. A D gene is named only where the DNA matches it firmly. Not every row has a clone size; where given, it reads once, few, many or a size class.

TRBJ2-7 TRBD2 TRBV27 . TGTGCCAGCTGGGGACTAGCGGGAGCCTACGAGCAGTACTTC CASWGLAGAYEQYF
TRBJ1-1 . TRBV10-3 many TGTGCCATCAGGAGGACGGAAAACACTGAAGCTTTCTTT CAIRRTENTEAFF
TRBJ2-7 . TRBV6-2/TRBV6-3 few TGTGCCAGCAGTCCCGGGGGTGACGACGAGCAGTACTTC CASSPGGDDEQYF
TRBJ2-5 . TRBV27 many TGTGCCAGCAGTAGGCAGGATGCGGGGACCCAGTACTTC CASSRQDAGTQYF
TRBJ2-3 TRBD2 TRBV12-5 few TGTGCTAGTGCACTGACTAGCCCACGGAGCACAGATACGCAGTATTTT CASALTSPRSTDTQYF
TRBJ1-2 . TRBV12-5 many TGTGCTAGTGGTTTGCCGTGCGGGACAACCGTCCGTTATGGCTACACCTTC CASGLPCGTTVRYGYTF
TRBJ1-2 . TRBV11-2 many TGTGCCAGCAGCTTAGGTGAAGGACAGCCCTATGGCTACACCTTC CASSLGEGQPYGYTF
TRBJ1-1 . TRBV7-6 many TGTGCCAGCAGCAGATTAGGGCTGGATTTCTTT CASSRLGLDFF
TRBJ2-4 TRBD2 TRBV20-1 few TGCAGTGCTCCAGGACTAGCGGGTCGGGCCAAAAACATTCAGTACTTC CSAPGLAGRAKNIQYF
TRBJ1-1 TRBD1 TRBV4-3 . TGCGCCAGCAGCCCAACCGGGACAGGGACCACTGAAGCTTTCTTT CASSPTGTGTTEAFF
TRBJ2-1 . TRBV28 many TGTGCCAGCAGTTTAGGAGGTTCCAATGAGCAGTTCTTC CASSLGGSNEQFF
TRBJ1-6 . TRBV19 few TGTGCCAGTAGTATAGCCCCTCTTAATTCACCCCTCCACTTT CASSIAPLNSPLHF
TRBJ2-1 TRBD2 TRBV11-2 few TGTGCCAGCAGCTCCGGACTAGCGGGGGGCAGGGATGAGCAGTTCTTC CASSSGLAGGRDEQFF
TRBJ1-1 . TRBV18 many TGTGCCAGCTCACCTTCCAGGGGTGGGACTGAAGCTTTCTTT CASSPSRGGTEAFF
TRBJ2-4 TRBD2 TRBV6-2/TRBV6-3 . TGTGCCAGCAGTTACAGGGTGGGAGGGCTTCCAAAAGAAAACATTCAGTACTTC CASSYRVGGLPKENIQYF
TRBJ1-3 . TRBV6-1 . TGTGCCAGCAGTGTTACAGGGTACGGAAACACCATATATTTT CASSVTGYGNTIYF
TRBJ2-7 . TRBV28 many TGTGCCAGCAGTCCCCACGGGTTTAGGGGCTACGAGCAGTACTTC CASSPHGFRGYEQYF
TRBJ2-1 . TRBV7-9 . TGTGCCAGCAGCTTAGCTGCCGGTGAGCAGTTCTTC CASSLAAGEQFF
TRBJ2-4 . TRBV6-5 many TGTGCCAGCAGTTACTCCTATGGGACAGCCAAAAACATTCAGTACTTC CASSYSYGTAKNIQYF
TRBJ2-1 . TRBV24-1 few TGTGCCACCAGTCCCCGGGGAGTAGACGTTTCCTACAATGAGCAGTTCTTC CATSPRGVDVSYNEQFF
TRBJ2-7 TRBD2 TRBV4-3 . TGCGCCAGCAGCCAAGGGACTAGCGGGAGCTCCTACGAGCAGTACTTC CASSQGTSGSSYEQYF
TRBJ1-1 . TRBV7-2 many TGTGCCAGCACCGTGGGTCGGAACACTGAAGCTTTCTTT CASTVGRNTEAFF
TRBJ1-1 . TRBV10-3 many TGTGCCATCAGGACAGCGAACACTGAAGCTTTCTTT CAIRTANTEAFF
TRBJ2-1 TRBD2 TRBV19 . TGTGCCAGTACAAGCGGGAGTGCCAATGAGCAGTTCTTC CASTSGSANEQFF
TRBJ2-2 TRBD2 TRBV11-2 few TGTGCCAGCAGATCTATCGTTGGACTAGCGGTCCACACCGGGGAGCTGTTTTTT CASRSIVGLAVHTGELFF
TRBJ2-1 TRBD2 TRBV5-1 many TGCGCCAGCAGCTTACTAGCGGGGGATCCCTACAATGAGCAGTTCTTC CASSLLAGDPYNEQFF
TRBJ2-2 TRBD2 TRBV28 many TGTGCCAGCAGTCCAAATCCAGGGCGGGAGTACACCGGGGAGCTGTTTTTT CASSPNPGREYTGELFF
TRBJ2-1 . TRBV20-1 many TGCAGTGCTAGAGCTCCCCTCTTAAATGAGCAGTTCTTC CSARAPLLNEQFF
TRBJ2-1 . TRBV29-1 once TGCAGCGTTGAAGATCAGAAAGTTGAGCAGTTCTTC CSVEDQKVEQFF
TRBJ1-2 . TRBV29-1 many TGCAGCGTTCTGCCAGGGGTGTATGGCTACACCTTC CSVLPGVYGYTF
TRBJ1-2 TRBD1 TRBV20-1 few TGCAGTGCTAGAGATAGAAGGGTGCGGGGACAGGGGTTCTATGGCTACACCTTC CSARDRRVRGQGFYGYTF
TRBJ2-3 . TRBV20-1 many TGCAGTGCTAGAGATGGGAGAGCGACAGATACGCAGTATTTT CSARDGRATDTQYF
TRBJ2-1 . TRBV6-1 few TGTGCCAGCAGCCAAGGCTATTCAAATGAGCAGTTCTTC CASSQGYSNEQFF
TRBJ1-1 . TRBV12-3/TRBV12-4 many TGTGCCAGCAGCCCGCCCGGGGGGACTGAAGCTTTCTTT CASSPPGGTEAFF